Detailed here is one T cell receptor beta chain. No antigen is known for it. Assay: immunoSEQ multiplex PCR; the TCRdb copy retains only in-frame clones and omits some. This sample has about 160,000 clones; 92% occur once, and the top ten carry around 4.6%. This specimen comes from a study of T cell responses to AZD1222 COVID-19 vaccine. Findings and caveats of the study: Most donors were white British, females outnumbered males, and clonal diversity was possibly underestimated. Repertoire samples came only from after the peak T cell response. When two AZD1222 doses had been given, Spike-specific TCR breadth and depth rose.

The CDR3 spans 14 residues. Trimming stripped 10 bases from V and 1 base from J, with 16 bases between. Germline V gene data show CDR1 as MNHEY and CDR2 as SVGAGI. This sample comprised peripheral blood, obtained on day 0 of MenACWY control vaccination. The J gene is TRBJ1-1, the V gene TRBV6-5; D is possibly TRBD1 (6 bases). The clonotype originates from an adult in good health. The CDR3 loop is CATRVGRGNTEAFF. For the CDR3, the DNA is TGTGCCACCCGTGTTGGCAGGGGGAACACTGAAGCTTTCTTT.